This TCR beta chain derives from a study of cytomegalovirus exposure and HLA in healthy donors. Researchers ran the PCR with 60 Vbeta and 13 Jbeta primers. Assay used: immunoSEQ multiplex PCR; TCRdb lists only in-frame clones, some missing. The sample records approximately 150,000 clones, roughly three quarters being singletons. Study outcomes and limitations: Several of the most significant clusters appeared linked to common viral pathogens, based on a later analysis.

Germline loops: CDR1 MNHEY, CDR2 SMNVEV (reference sequence). V dropped 8 bases and J dropped 2 bases, with 17 bases sitting between them. The CDR3 has 15 amino acids. Donors showed nominal health when sampled, although they likely had unrecorded immune exposures. This clone showed up just a few times. The antigen is unknown. The clonotype comes from a woman aged 55 to 70 in good health and CMV-seronegative. The chain carries TRBV27 and TRBJ2-3; D is unclear. The specimen sequenced was PBMCs. The CDR3 coding sequence is TGTGCCAGCTCCTCGGTTTCTACAGACACAGATACGCAGTATTTT. Its protein is CASSSVSTDTDTQYF.